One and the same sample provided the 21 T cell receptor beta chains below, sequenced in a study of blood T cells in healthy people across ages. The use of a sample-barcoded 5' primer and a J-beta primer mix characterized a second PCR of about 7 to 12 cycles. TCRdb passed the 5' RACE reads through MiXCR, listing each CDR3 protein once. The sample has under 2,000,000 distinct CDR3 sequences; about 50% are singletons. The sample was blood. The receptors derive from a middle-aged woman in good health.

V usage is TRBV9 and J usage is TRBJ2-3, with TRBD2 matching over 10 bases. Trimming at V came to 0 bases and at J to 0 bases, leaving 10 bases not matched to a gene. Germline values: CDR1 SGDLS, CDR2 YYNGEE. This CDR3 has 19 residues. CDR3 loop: CASSVELAGRSFSTDTQYF. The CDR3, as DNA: TGTGCCAGCAGCGTAGAACTAGCGGGGCGTTCCTTCAGCACAGATACGCAGTATTTT.

In nucleotides, the CDR3 is TGTGCCAGCAGCCCCTGGACTAGCGGGGGAGATACGCAGTATTTT. The encoded protein is CASSPWTSGGDTQYF. The chain uses TRBV7-6 and TRBJ2-3, with TRBD2 matching 13 bases. The germline CDR1 and CDR2 sequences are SGHVS and FNYEAQ. J lost 5 bases, V lost 5 bases, and 4 bases had no gene match. This CDR3 has 15 amino acids. Drawing the rest from reference TRBV7-6 and TRBJ2-3, the complete variable domain is GAGVSQSPRYKVTKRGQDVALRCDPISGHVSLYWYRQALGQGPEFLTYFNYEAQQDKSGLPNDRFSAERPEGSISTLTIQRTEQRDSAMYRCASSPWTSGGDTQYFGPGTRLTVL.

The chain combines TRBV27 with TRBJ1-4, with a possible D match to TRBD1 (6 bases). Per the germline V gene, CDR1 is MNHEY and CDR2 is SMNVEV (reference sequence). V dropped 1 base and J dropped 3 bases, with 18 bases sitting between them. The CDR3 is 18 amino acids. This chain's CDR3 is CASSLYGGGGVANEKLFF. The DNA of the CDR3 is TGTGCCAGCAGTTTATACGGCGGAGGGGGGGTAGCTAATGAAAAACTGTTTTTT.

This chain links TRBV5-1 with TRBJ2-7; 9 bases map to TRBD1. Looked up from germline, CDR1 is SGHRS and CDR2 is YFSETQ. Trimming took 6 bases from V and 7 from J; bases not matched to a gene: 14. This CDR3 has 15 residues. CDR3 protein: CASNDPGTGIAEQYF. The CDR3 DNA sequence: TGCGCCAGCAACGACCCCGGGACAGGGATTGCTGAGCAGTACTTC. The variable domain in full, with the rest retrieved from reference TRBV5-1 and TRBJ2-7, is KAGVTQTPRYLIKTRGQQVTLSCSPISGHRSVSWYQQTPGQGLQFLFEYFSETQRNKGNFPGRFSGRQFSNSRSEMNVSTLELGDSALYLCASNDPGTGIAEQYFGPGTRLTVT.

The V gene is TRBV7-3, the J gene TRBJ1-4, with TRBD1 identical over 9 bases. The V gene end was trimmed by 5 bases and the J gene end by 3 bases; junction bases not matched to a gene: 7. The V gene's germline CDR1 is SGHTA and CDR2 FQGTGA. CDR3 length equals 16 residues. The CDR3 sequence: CASSPGTGIANEKLFF. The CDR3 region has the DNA TGTGCCAGCAGCCCCGGGACAGGGATAGCTAATGAAAAACTGTTTTTT.

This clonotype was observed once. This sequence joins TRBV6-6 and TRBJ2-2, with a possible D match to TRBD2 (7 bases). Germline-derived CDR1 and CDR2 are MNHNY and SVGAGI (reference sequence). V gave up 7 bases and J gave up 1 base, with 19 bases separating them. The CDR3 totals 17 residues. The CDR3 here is CASTSGGRGVNTGELFF. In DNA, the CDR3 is TGTGCCAGCACCTCCGGGGGGAGGGGGGTGAACACCGGGGAGCTGTTTTTT.

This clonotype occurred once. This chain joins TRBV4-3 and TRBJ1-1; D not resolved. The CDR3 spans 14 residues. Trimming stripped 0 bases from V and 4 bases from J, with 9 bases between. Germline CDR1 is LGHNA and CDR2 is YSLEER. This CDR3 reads CASSQDSSPTEAFF. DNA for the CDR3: TGCGCCAGCAGCCAAGATTCTAGTCCCACTGAAGCTTTCTTT.

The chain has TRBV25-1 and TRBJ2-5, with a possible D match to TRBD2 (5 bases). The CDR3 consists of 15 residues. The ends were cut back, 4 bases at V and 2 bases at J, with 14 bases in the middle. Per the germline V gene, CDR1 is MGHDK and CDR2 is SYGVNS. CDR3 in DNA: TGTGCCAGCAGTGTAATATTCGGGGAACAAGAGACCCAGTACTTC. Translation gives CASSVIFGEQETQYF.

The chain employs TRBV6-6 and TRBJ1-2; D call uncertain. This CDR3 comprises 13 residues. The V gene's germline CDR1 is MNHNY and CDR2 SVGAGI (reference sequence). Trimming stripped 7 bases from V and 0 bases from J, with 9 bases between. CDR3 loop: CASIGGPNYGYTF. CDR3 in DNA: TGTGCCAGCATTGGTGGACCTAACTATGGCTACACCTTC.

DNA of the CDR3: TGTGCCAGCAGCTTAGCTCAAGGGTACATCTCCTACGAGCAGTACTTC. It translates to CASSLAQGYISYEQYF. This chain joins TRBV7-2 and TRBJ2-7; D uncertain. Trimming took off 0 bases at V and 0 bases at J, with 12 bases between the two ends. The CDR3 sequence is 16 residues long. The V gene's germline CDR1 is SGHTA and CDR2 FQGNSA.

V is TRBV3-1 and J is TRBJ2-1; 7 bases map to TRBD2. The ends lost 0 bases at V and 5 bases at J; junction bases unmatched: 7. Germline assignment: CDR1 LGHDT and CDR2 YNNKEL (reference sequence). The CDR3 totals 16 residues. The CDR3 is CASSQDLASGNNEQFF. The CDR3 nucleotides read TGTGCCAGCAGCCAAGATTTGGCTAGCGGCAACAATGAGCAGTTCTTC.

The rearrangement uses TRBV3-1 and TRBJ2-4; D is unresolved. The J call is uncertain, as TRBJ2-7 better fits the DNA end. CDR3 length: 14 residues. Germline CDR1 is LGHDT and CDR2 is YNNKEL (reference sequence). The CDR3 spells CASSQNSENYEQYF. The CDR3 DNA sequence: TGTGCCAGCAGCCAAAACTCAGAAAACTACGAGCAGTACTTC.

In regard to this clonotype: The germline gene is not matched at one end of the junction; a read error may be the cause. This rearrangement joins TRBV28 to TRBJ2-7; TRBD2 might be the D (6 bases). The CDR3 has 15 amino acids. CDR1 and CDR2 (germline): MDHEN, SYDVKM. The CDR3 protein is CASSPPAGPSYEQNF. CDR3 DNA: TGTGCCAGCAGTCCCCCCGCGGGGCCATCCTACGAGCAGAACTTC.

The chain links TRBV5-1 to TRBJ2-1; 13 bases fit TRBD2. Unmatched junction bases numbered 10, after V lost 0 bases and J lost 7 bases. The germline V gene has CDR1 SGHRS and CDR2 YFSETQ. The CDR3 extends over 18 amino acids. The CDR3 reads CASSLAFTSGGGGNEQFF. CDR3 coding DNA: TGCGCCAGCAGCTTGGCCTTCACTAGCGGGGGGGGTGGGAATGAGCAGTTCTTC. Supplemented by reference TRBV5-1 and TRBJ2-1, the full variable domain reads KAGVTQTPRYLIKTRGQQVTLSCSPISGHRSVSWYQQTPGQGLQFLFEYFSETQRNKGNFPGRFSGRQFSNSRSEMNVSTLELGDSALYLCASSLAFTSGGGGNEQFFGPGTRLTVL.

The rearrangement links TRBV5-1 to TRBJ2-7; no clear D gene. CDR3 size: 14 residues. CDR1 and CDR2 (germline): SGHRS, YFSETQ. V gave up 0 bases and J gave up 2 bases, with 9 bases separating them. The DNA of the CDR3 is TGCGCCAGCAGCTTGGAAGGCAGCACCTACGAGCAGTACTTC. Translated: CASSLEGSTYEQYF. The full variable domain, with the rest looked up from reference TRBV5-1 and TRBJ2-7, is KAGVTQTPRYLIKTRGQQVTLSCSPISGHRSVSWYQQTPGQGLQFLFEYFSETQRNKGNFPGRFSGRQFSNSRSEMNVSTLELGDSALYLCASSLEGSTYEQYFGPGTRLTVT.

CDR3 DNA: TGCAGTGCTGGTCCGCAAACCTATGGCTACACCTTC. It encodes CSAGPQTYGYTF. The V gene is TRBV20-1, the J gene TRBJ1-2; no definite D call. Trimming cost V 5 bases and J 4 bases, with 11 bases left between them. Germline V lookup: CDR1 DFQATT, CDR2 SNEGSKA (reference sequence). This CDR3 spans 12 amino acids.

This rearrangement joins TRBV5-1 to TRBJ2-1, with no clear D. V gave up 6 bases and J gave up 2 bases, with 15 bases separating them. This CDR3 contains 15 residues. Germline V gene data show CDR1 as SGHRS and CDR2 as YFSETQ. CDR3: CASTPGRSAYNEQFF. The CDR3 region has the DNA TGCGCCAGCACCCCGGGTAGGTCGGCCTACAATGAGCAGTTCTTC.

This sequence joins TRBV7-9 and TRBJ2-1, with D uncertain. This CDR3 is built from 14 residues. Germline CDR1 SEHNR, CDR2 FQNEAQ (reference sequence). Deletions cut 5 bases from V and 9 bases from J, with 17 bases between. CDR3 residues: CASSPKMGVGEQFF. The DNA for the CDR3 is TGTGCCAGCAGCCCGAAAATGGGTGTAGGTGAGCAGTTCTTC. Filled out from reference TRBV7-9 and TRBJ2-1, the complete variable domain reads DTGVSQNPRHKITKRGQNVTFRCDPISEHNRLYWYRQTLGQGPEFLTYFQNEAQLEKSRLLSDRFSAERPKGSFSTLEIQRTEQGDSAMYLCASSPKMGVGEQFFGPGTRLTVL.

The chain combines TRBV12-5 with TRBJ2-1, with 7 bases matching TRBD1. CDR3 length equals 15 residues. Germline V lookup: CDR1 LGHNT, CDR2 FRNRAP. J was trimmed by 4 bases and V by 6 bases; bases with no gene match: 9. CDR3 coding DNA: TGTGCTAGTGGCTCCGGGGACAGCAAATACAATGAGCAGTTCTTC. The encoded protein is CASGSGDSKYNEQFF.

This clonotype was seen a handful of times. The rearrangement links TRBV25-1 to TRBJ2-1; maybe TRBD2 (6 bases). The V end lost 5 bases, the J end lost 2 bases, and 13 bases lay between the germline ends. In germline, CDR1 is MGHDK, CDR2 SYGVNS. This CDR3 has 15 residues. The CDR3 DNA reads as TGTGCCAGCAGTCCCCGCGGAGGGGCCTACAATGAGCAGTTCTTC. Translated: CASSPRGGAYNEQFF.

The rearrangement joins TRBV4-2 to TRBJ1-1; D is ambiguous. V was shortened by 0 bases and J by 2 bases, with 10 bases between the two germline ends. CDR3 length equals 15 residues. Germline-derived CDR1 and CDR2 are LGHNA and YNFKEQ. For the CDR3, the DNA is TGTGCCAGCAGCCAAGAGTGGACGGGTAACACTGAAGCTTTCTTT. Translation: CASSQEWTGNTEAFF.